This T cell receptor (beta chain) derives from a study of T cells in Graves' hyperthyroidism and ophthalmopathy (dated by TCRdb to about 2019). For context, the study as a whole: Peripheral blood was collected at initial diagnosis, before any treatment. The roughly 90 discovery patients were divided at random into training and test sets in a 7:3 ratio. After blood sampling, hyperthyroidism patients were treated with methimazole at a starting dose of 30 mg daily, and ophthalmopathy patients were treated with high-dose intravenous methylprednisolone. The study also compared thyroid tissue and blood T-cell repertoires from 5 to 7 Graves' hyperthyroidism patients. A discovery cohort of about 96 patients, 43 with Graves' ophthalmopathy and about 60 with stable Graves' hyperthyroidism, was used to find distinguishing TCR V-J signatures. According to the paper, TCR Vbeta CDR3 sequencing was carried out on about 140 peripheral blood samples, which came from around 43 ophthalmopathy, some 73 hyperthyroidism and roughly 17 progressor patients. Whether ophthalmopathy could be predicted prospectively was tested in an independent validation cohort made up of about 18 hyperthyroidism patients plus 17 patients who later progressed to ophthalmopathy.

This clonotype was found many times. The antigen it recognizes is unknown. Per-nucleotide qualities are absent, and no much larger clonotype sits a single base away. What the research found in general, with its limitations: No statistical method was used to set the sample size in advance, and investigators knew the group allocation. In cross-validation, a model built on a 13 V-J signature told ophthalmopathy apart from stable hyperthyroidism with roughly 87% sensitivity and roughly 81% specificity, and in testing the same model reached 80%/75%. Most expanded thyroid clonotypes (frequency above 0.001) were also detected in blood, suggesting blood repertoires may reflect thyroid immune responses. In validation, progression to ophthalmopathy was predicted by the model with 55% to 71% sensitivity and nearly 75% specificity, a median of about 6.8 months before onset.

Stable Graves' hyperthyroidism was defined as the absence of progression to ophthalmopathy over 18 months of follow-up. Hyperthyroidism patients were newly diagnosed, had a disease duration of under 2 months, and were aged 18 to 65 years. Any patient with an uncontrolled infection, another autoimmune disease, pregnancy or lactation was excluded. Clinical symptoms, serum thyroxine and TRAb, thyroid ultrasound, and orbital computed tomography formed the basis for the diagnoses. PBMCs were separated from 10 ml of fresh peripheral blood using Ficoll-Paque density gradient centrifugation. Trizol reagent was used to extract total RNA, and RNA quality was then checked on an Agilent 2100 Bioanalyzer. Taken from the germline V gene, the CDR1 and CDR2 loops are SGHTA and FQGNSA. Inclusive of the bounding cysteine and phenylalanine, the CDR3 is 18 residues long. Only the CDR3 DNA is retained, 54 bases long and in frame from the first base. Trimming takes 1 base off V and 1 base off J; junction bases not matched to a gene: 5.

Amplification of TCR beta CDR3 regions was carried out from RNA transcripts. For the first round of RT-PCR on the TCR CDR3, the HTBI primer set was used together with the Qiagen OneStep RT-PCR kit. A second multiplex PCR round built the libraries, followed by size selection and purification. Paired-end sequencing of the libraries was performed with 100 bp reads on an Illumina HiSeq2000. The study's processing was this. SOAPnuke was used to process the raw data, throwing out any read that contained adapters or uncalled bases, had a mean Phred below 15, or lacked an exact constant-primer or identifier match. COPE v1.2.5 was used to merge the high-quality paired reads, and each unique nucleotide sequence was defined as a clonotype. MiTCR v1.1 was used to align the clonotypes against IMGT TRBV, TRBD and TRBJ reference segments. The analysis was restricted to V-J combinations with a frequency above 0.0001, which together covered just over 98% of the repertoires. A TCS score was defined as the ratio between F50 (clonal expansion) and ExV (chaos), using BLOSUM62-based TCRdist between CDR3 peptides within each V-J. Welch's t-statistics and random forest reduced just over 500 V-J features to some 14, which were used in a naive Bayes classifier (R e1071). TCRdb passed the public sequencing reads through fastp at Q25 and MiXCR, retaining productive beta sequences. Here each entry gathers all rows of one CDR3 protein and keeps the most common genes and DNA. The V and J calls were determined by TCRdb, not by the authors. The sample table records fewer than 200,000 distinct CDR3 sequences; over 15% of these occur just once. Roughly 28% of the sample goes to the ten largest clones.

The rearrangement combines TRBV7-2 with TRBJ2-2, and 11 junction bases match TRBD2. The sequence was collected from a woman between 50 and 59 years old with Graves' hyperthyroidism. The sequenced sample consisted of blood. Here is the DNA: TGTGCCAGCAGCTTAGGGGTAGCGGGGGGGCAGAACACCGGGGAGCTGTTTTTT. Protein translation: CASSLGVAGGQNTGELFF.